Each of the 9 T cell receptor beta chains below was sequenced from the same sample in a study of identical twins. TCRdb redid the calling of the 5' RACE reads with MiXCR, one entry per CDR3 protein. The sample consists of hundreds of thousands of distinct CDR3 sequences, approximately 13% of them appearing once. This sample was also put to use in a study of yellow fever vaccine responses in identical twins.

The sequenced sample consisted of CD8+ T cells sorted from blood. Receptor source: a young woman in good health.

This clonotype was seen a few times. The chain combines TRBV11-2 with TRBJ2-1; 8 nucleotides match TRBD1. The J segment lost 6 bases and the V segment lost 4 bases, leaving 5 bases of the junction unmatched. Germline assignment: CDR1 SGHAT and CDR2 FQNNGV. The CDR3 totals 14 residues. In DNA form, the CDR3 reads TGTGCCAGCAGCTGGACAGGGTGGGGCAATGAGCAGTTCTTC. As protein: CASSWTGWGNEQFF.

The chain employs TRBV4-1 and TRBJ1-1; D is possibly TRBD1 (6 bases). The V end lost 3 bases, the J end lost 4 bases, and 15 bases lay between the germline ends. The CDR3 loop spans 15 amino acids. Germline V gives CDR1 MGHRA, CDR2 YSYEKL. The CDR3 sequence: CASSQIQGSSTEAFF. The CDR3 region has the DNA TGCGCCAGCAGCCAGATACAGGGCTCTAGCACTGAAGCTTTCTTT.

The chain links TRBV12-3 or TRBV12-4 to TRBJ1-2; TRBD1 aligns across 11 bases. CDR3 length: 16 amino acids. V shed 5 bases and J 3 bases; nucleotides not matched to a gene: 8. In DNA, the CDR3 is TGTGCCAGCAGTCCGGGACAGGGGGAGTTTGACTATGGCTACACCTTC. It codes for CASSPGQGEFDYGYTF.

This clonotype has ten or more counts. The chain couples TRBV12-3 or TRBV12-4 to TRBJ2-1; the D is unclear. The CDR3 length is 11 residues. Trimming removed 3 bases at V and 9 bases at J, with 6 bases between. The CDR3 is CASSFLSEQFF. CDR3 nucleotides: TGTGCCAGCAGTTTCCTCAGTGAGCAGTTCTTC.

This rearrangement joins TRBV7-8 to TRBJ2-1, with 10 positions matching TRBD2. Germline assignment: CDR1 SGHVS and CDR2 FQNEAQ. Unmatched junction bases numbered 7, after V lost 8 bases and J lost 9 bases. The CDR3 is made up of 13 amino acids. CDR3: CASSRLAGGEQFF. The CDR3 DNA follows: TGTGCCAGCTCACGACTAGCGGGCGGTGAGCAGTTCTTC.

This clonotype has ten or more counts. The rearrangement joins TRBV20-1 to TRBJ2-7; the D gene is possibly TRBD2 (6 bases). Germline CDR1 is DFQATT and CDR2 is SNEGSKA (reference sequence). The ends were cut back, 6 bases at V and 2 bases at J, with 14 bases in the middle. The CDR3 has 13 amino acids. This chain's CDR3 is CSARSSATYEQYF. CDR3 sequence (DNA): TGCAGTGCCAGATCTAGCGCAACCTACGAGCAGTACTTC.

This clonotype was recorded many times. The chain links TRBV6-8 to TRBJ2-7; D might be TRBD2 (5 bases). Germline V gene data show CDR1 as MNHGY and CDR2 as SAAAGT. CDR3 length: 15 amino acids. Trimming took off 2 bases at V and 3 bases at J, with 14 bases between the two ends. This CDR3 reads CASSYGRLADYEQYF. CDR3 coding DNA: TGTGCCAGCAGTTACGGTAGGCTAGCCGACTACGAGCAGTACTTC.

This clonotype was counted ten times or more. This chain joins TRBV4-1 and TRBJ2-3, with 7 bases fitting TRBD2. Germline V gene lookup returns CDR1 MGHRA and CDR2 YSYEKL. CDR3 length: 18 amino acids. Trimming removed 0 bases from V and 4 bases from J; junction bases left unmatched: 13. The CDR3 protein is CASSQEGRAASFSDTQYF. The CDR3, as DNA: TGCGCCAGCAGCCAAGAGGGGAGGGCCGCTAGTTTCTCAGATACGCAGTATTTT.

The V call is TRBV7-4, the J call TRBJ2-5; D possibly matches TRBD1 or TRBD2 (8 bases each). The V and J ends lost 4 bases and 2 bases respectively, with 29 bases between them. Germline CDR1 reads SGHVT; CDR2 reads SQSDAQ. The CDR3 runs to 20 residues. For the CDR3, the DNA is TGTGCCAGCAGCTCCGAGGACAGGGCTCGGGAGGGAGCTACTCAAGAGACCCAGTACTTC. Protein sequence: CASSSEDRAREGATQETQYF.